The following is a T cell receptor beta chain sequence with its context. Its ends do not fully match the called genes, so a read error is possible. The entry originates in a study of blood T cells in healthy people across ages. Alongside a J-beta primer mix, a sample-barcoded 5' primer served in a second PCR lasting roughly 6 to 12 cycles. TCRdb independently ran MiXCR on the 5' RACE reads; one entry per CDR3 protein. The table includes about 1.4 million distinct CDR3 sequences, roughly 59% detected once. CDR1 is ENHRY and CDR2 is SYGVKD in the germline V gene. The CDR3 is made up of 14 amino acids. This sequence was found in a young man in good health. The chain uses TRBV10-3 and TRBJ1-2; the match to TRBD1 covers 7 bases. The sequenced sample was blood. The CDR3 DNA is TGTGCCATCCGGCAGGGGGTGATGAACTATGACTACACCTTC. It specifies CAIRQGVMNYDYTF.